The 23 T cell receptor beta chains below all came from one sample that was sequenced in a study of blood T cell repertoires in COVID-19. Clones were read by immunoSEQ multiplex PCR, and TCRdb kept only the in-frame ones, dropping some. The sample consists of about 380,000 clones, 85% of them appearing once. The sample comprised peripheral blood. These receptors came from a woman aged 18-29 years with acute or convalescent COVID-19.

This clone was observed a single time. The rearrangement joins TRBV3-1 (or the pseudogene TRBV3-2) to TRBJ2-7; 7 positions agree with TRBD1. The CDR3 extends over 15 amino acids. Germline assignment: CDR1 LGHDT and CDR2 YNNKEL (reference sequence). Losses at the gene ends were 2 bases for V and 2 bases for J; bases not matched to a gene: 6. For the CDR3, the DNA is TGTGCCAGCAGCCAATGGGCGACAGGGACCTACGAGCAGTACTTC. The encoded protein is CASSQWATGTYEQYF.

This clone was counted a single time. The gene calls are TRBV11-2 and TRBJ2-7, with 9 bases aligning to TRBD2. V dropped 4 bases and J dropped 2; count of bases not matched to a gene: 12. The CDR3 covers 17 residues. CDR1 is SGHAT and CDR2 is FQNNGV in the germline V gene. DNA for the CDR3: TGTGCCAGCAGCTCGACTTTCACGGGACTAGCTACCTACGAGCAGTACTTC. It yields the protein CASSSTFTGLATYEQYF.

This chain joins TRBV28 and TRBJ1-2, with 7 bases matching TRBD1. V was pared by 6 bases and J by 3 bases, with 1 base of the junction left unmatched. The CDR3 has 12 residues. CDR1 and CDR2 (germline): MDHEN, SYDVKM. The CDR3 DNA reads as TGTGCCAGCAGGCAGGGGGACTATGGCTACACCTTC. Its protein product is CASRQGDYGYTF.

V gene TRBV29-1 combines with J gene TRBJ1-4, with 8 bases that match TRBD1. The CDR3 runs 13 residues. Trimming removed 7 bases from V and 8 bases from J; junction bases left unmatched: 9. Looked up from germline, CDR1 is SQVTM and CDR2 is ANQGSEA. The CDR3, as DNA: TGCAGCGCCCTGGACAGGGAGGGAGAAAAACTGTTTTTT. It translates to CSALDREGEKLFF.

V gene TRBV6-5 combines with J gene TRBJ2-3, with 9 nucleotides matching TRBD2. Germline values: CDR1 MNHEY, CDR2 SVGAGI. This CDR3 region has 15 residues. Trimming cost V 6 bases and J 6 bases; bases outside gene matches: 10. The CDR3 DNA is TGTGCCAGCAGGGGTCTAGCGGGGCGAGAGGATACGCAGTATTTT. Translated, it gives CASRGLAGREDTQYF.

The chain uses TRBV9 and TRBJ2-1; 10 nucleotides agree with TRBD2. The germline CDR1 and CDR2 sequences are SGDLS and YYNGEE. The V segment lost 0 bases and the J segment 8 bases; nucleotides outside the gene matches: 14. The CDR3 has 18 amino acids. The CDR3 protein is CASSVVGPAGGGRHEQFF. CDR3 coding DNA: TGTGCCAGCAGCGTAGTCGGCCCAGCGGGAGGGGGTCGACATGAGCAGTTCTTC.

The chain carries TRBV28 and TRBJ2-1; maybe TRBD1 (5 bases). The CDR3 loop spans 14 amino acids. CDR1 MDHEN and CDR2 SYDVKM come from the germline V gene. Trimming stripped 3 bases from V and 7 bases from J, with 13 bases between. The CDR3 sequence is CASSFRRGPNEQFF. CDR3 in DNA: TGTGCCAGCAGTTTCCGAAGGGGCCCTAATGAGCAGTTCTTC.

V usage is TRBV18 and J usage is TRBJ1-5; 9 bases are shared with TRBD1. With 6 bases clipped from V and 3 bases from J, the junction kept 6 bases outside the gene matches. CDR1 and CDR2 (germline): KGHSH, LQKENI. The CDR3 is 15 residues long. CDR3 sequence (DNA): TGTGCCAGCTCGTCCGGGACAGGGAACAATCAGCCCCAGCATTTT. It specifies CASSSGTGNNQPQHF. Using reference TRBV18 and TRBJ1-5 for the parts outside the CDR3, the full variable domain is NAGVMQNPRHLVRRRGQEARLRCSPMKGHSHVYWYRQLPEEGLKFMVYLQKENIIDESGMPKERFSAEFPKEGPSILRIQQVVRGDSAAYFCASSSGTGNNQPQHFGDGTRLSIL.

Only a few counts were recorded for this clone. The chain links TRBV13 to TRBJ1-2, with D maybe TRBD1 (6 bases). This CDR3 region has 13 residues. V shed 5 bases and J shed 3 bases, with 10 bases lying between them. The germline V gene has CDR1 PRHDT and CDR2 FYEKMQ (reference sequence). The CDR3 nucleotides are TGTGCCAGCAGCCCTCAGGGGTACTATGGCTACACCTTC. This encodes CASSPQGYYGYTF.

This chain joins TRBV18 and TRBJ2-2, with 8 nucleotides matching TRBD1. The CDR3 covers 15 residues. After removal of 6 bases from V and 3 bases from J, the junction contained 6 bases not matched to a gene. From germline, CDR1 is KGHSH and CDR2 LQKENI. CDR3 nucleotide sequence: TGTGCCAGCTCTCCGGGACAGGTCCACACCGGGGAGCTGTTTTTT. This codes for CASSPGQVHTGELFF.

This chain uses TRBV27 with TRBJ2-7; tentatively, D is TRBD1 (6 bases). Germline loops: CDR1 MNHEY, CDR2 SMNVEV (reference sequence). The CDR3 has 15 amino acids. Trimming removed 5 bases at V and 4 bases at J, with 18 bases between. The CDR3 is CASSVTGEPLYEQYF. CDR3 bases: TGTGCCAGCAGTGTGACAGGAGAACCATTATACGAGCAGTACTTC.

The rearrangement uses TRBV3-1 (or the pseudogene TRBV3-2) and TRBJ2-5; the match to TRBD2 covers 8 bases. Germline CDR1 reads LGHDT; CDR2 reads YNNKEL (reference sequence). This CDR3 has 15 amino acids. V trimming: 1 base; J trimming: 3 bases; junction bases outside the gene matches: 4. DNA of the CDR3: TGTGCCAGCAGCCAAGGGGATAGCGGGGAAGAGACCCAGTACTTC. Translation gives CASSQGDSGEETQYF.

The rearrangement joins TRBV7-2 to TRBJ2-5; the D is unclear. The CDR3 extends over 18 amino acids. CDR1 SGHTA and CDR2 FQGNSA come from the germline V gene. V gave up 2 bases and J gave up 4 bases, with 23 bases separating them. The CDR3 region is CASSLPTYSGPNGETQYF. CDR3 nucleotides: TGTGCCAGCAGCTTACCCACATATTCGGGTCCCAATGGAGAGACCCAGTACTTC.

The gene calls are TRBV7-3 and TRBJ2-7, with 7 bases aligning to TRBD1. CDR1 and CDR2 from the germline V gene are SGHTA and FQGTGA. CDR3 length: 14 residues. Trimming took 5 bases from V and 2 from J; bases not matched to a gene: 6. CDR3: CASSPTGTAYEQYF. Written as DNA, the CDR3 is TGTGCCAGCAGCCCCACCGGGACAGCCTACGAGCAGTACTTC.

The chain uses TRBV7-8 and TRBJ1-5; D is perhaps TRBD1 (5 bases). The V end lost 5 bases, the J end lost 9 bases, and 17 bases lay between the germline ends. The CDR3 loop spans 14 amino acids. Germline V gives CDR1 SGHVS, CDR2 FQNEAQ. CDR3 in DNA: TGTGCCAGCAGCCCAGTAGGGGCGTGGAGGCCCCAGCATTTT. The encoded protein is CASSPVGAWRPQHF.

This clone has a single count. The chain combines TRBV6-5 with TRBJ1-2, with 7 bases lining up with TRBD1. Per the germline V gene, CDR1 is MNHEY and CDR2 is SVGAGI. V shed 6 bases and J 5 bases; nucleotides not matched to a gene: 6. The CDR3 is 13 amino acids. The CDR3 bases are TGTGCCAGCAGCGAGGGGGCCGAATATGGCTACACCTTC. Amino acids: CASSEGAEYGYTF.

This clone has a handful of counts. V and J are TRBV6-2 or TRBV6-3 and TRBJ1-6; no reliable D call. The CDR3 extends over 14 amino acids. Germline CDR1 reads MNHEY; CDR2 reads SVGEGT. With 2 bases removed from V and 8 bases from J, the gap between germline ends came to 10 bases. The CDR3 loop is CASSYIQSYSPLHF. CDR3 in DNA: TGTGCCAGCAGTTACATACAGTCCTATTCACCCCTCCACTTT.

The chain is built from TRBV28 and TRBJ1-1; 11 nucleotides align to TRBD1. Germline CDR1 is MDHEN and CDR2 is SYDVKM. Trimming took 6 bases from V and 4 from J; bases not matched to a gene: 4. The CDR3 covers 14 residues. The CDR3: CASRGQGALTEAFF. CDR3 DNA: TGTGCCAGCAGAGGACAGGGGGCGCTCACTGAAGCTTTCTTT.

The table lists this clone with many counts. The chain carries TRBV2 and TRBJ1-2, with D perhaps TRBD1 (5 bases). Deletions cut 6 bases from V and 7 bases from J, with 12 bases between. Per germline, CDR1 SNHLY and CDR2 FYNNEI. CDR3 length equals 12 residues. This CDR3 reads CASSGDLIGYTF. DNA for the CDR3: TGTGCCAGCAGCGGGGACTTGATTGGCTACACCTTC.

The chain has TRBV4-1 and TRBJ2-7, with TRBD2 identical over 7 bases. Looked up from germline, CDR1 is MGHRA and CDR2 is YSYEKL. This CDR3 region has 15 residues. After removal of 0 bases from V and 4 bases from J, the junction contained 6 bases not matched to a gene. Here the CDR3 reads CASSQDGGVPYEQYF. CDR3 DNA sequence: TGCGCCAGCAGCCAAGATGGGGGGGTTCCTTACGAGCAGTACTTC.

The chain joins TRBV12-5 to TRBJ1-5, with D possibly matching TRBD1 (6 bases). The V end was cut by 1 base, the J end by 3 bases, with 10 bases between. Germline V gene sequence: CDR1 LGHNT, CDR2 FRNRAP. CDR3 length: 15 residues. CDR3 region: CASGLEQGLNQPQHF. The CDR3 DNA reads as TGTGCTAGTGGTTTGGAACAGGGCCTCAATCAGCCCCAGCATTTT.

The chain has TRBV7-2 and TRBJ2-2, with TRBD2 as a possible D gene (5 bases). V was clipped by 5 bases and J by 7 bases, with 14 bases between them. The CDR3 has 14 amino acids. Germline CDR1 reads SGHTA; CDR2 reads FQGNSA. CDR3 in amino acids: CASSPRSGNGELFF. CDR3 nucleotide sequence: TGTGCCAGCAGCCCCCGGTCGGGGAACGGGGAGCTGTTTTTT.

This chain uses TRBV6-6 with TRBJ1-1, with D uncertain. Germline V gene lookup returns CDR1 MNHNY and CDR2 SVGAGI (reference sequence). This CDR3 spans 15 amino acids. Trimming shortened V by 2 bases and J by 4 bases, and 14 bases separated the two germline ends. CDR3 loop: CASSYGPGSGTEAFF. The CDR3 region has the DNA TGTGCCAGCAGTTACGGTCCGGGGAGCGGCACTGAAGCTTTCTTT.